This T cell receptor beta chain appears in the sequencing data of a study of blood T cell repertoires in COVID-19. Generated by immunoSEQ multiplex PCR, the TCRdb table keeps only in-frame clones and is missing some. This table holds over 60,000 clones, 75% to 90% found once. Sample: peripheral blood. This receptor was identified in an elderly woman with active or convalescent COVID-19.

CDR3 nucleotide sequence: TGTGCCAGCAGTTACCACGACAGGCCTGAAGCTTTCTTT. Protein product: CASSYHDRPEAFF. The chain uses TRBV6-2 or TRBV6-3 and TRBJ1-1, with D perhaps TRBD1 (6 bases). Germline V gives CDR1 MNHEY, CDR2 SVGEGT. With 2 bases removed from V and 6 bases from J, the gap between germline ends came to 10 bases. The CDR3 has 13 amino acids.